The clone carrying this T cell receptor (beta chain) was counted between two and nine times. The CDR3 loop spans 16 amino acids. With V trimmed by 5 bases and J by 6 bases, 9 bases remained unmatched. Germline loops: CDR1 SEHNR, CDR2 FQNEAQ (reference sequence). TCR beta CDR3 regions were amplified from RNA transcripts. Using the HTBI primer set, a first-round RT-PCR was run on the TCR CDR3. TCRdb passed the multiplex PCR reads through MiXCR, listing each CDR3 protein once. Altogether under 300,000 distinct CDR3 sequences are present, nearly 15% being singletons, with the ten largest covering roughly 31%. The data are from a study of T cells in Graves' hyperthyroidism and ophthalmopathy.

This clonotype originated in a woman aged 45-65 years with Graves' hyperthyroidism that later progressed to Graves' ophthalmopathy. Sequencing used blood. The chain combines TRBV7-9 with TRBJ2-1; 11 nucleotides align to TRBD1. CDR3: CASSPWGQGVTNEQFF. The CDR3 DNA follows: TGTGCCAGCAGCCCGTGGGGACAGGGGGTGACCAATGAGCAGTTCTTC.